The next 4 T cell receptor beta chains were all read from a single sample in a study of blood T cell repertoires in COVID-19 (dated by TCRdb to the early 2020s). The library was prepared using the immunoSEQ multiplex PCR assay. Entries here come from immuneACCESS through TCRdb and include only in-frame sequences with V and J called. Some clones fail to appear in such tables; in the studies checked, an unresolved V gene covers under half of the shortfall, and the cause of the remainder is unknown. The sample records about 83,000 clones, around nine tenths of which are singletons. Approximately 8.1% of the sample is taken by the ten largest. Sequenced input: peripheral blood. These receptors came from a man at least 80 years old with active or convalescent COVID-19.

The gene calls are TRBV9 and TRBJ1-4; D call uncertain. The germline CDR1 and CDR2 sequences are SGDLS and YYNGEE. Trimming cost V 0 bases and J 0 bases, with 15 bases left between them. The CDR3 spans 18 residues. CDR3 sequence reads: CASSVEPFSPTTNEKLFF. The CDR3 DNA is TGTGCCAGCAGCGTAGAGCCTTTTTCACCCACAACTAATGAAAAACTGTTTTTT.

The rearrangement links TRBV3-1 (or the pseudogene TRBV3-2) to TRBJ2-1; D is undetermined. Germline lookup yields CDR1 LGHDT and CDR2 YNNKEL (reference sequence). The germline V and J ends were trimmed by 5 bases and 4 bases, with 9 bases remaining between them. The CDR3 covers 13 residues. CDR3 amino acids: CASSVQTYNEQFF. The CDR3 DNA reads as TGTGCCAGCAGCGTCCAAACATACAATGAGCAGTTCTTC.

V is TRBV5-8 and J is TRBJ2-1; TRBD1 aligns across 8 bases. The trim removed 1 base at V and 4 bases at J, leaving 10 bases unmatched. The CDR3 covers 17 residues. The germline V gene has CDR1 SGHTS and CDR2 YDEGEE. The CDR3 here is CASSLTRTGKVYNEQFF. The CDR3 DNA sequence: TGTGCCAGCAGCTTGACCCGGACAGGGAAGGTTTACAATGAGCAGTTCTTC.

The chain has TRBV6-5 and TRBJ1-4; TRBD1 matches 8 bases. The CDR3 loop spans 14 amino acids. V trimming: 6 bases; J trimming: 7 bases; junction bases outside the gene matches: 7. Germline CDR1 MNHEY, CDR2 SVGAGI. The CDR3 protein is CASSDDRGIEKLFF. The DNA of the CDR3 is TGTGCCAGCAGCGATGACAGGGGCATTGAAAAACTGTTTTTT.